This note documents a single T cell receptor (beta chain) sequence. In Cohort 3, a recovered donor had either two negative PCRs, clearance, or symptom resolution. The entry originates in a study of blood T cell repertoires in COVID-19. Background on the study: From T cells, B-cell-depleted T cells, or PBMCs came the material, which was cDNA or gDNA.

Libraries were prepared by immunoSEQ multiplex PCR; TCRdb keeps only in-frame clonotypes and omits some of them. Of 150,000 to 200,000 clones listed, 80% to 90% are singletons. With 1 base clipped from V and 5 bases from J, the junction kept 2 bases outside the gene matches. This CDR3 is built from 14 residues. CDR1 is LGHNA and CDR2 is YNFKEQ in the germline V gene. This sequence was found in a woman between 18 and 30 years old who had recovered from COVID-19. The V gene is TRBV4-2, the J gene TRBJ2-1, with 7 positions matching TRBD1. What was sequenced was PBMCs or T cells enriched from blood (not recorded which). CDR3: CASSQGDRDNEQFF. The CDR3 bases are TGTGCCAGCAGCCAAGGGGACAGAGACAATGAGCAGTTCTTC.